What follows describes a single T cell receptor (beta chain). What it binds is not known. This sample includes further DNA sequences coding for the same CDR3. Trimming took 2 bases from V and 7 from J, leaving 6 bases between them. The CDR3 has 12 residues. CDR1 is MDHEN and CDR2 is SYDVKM in the germline V gene. These data originate in a study of shared clonotypes between healthy human individuals. Study findings and constraints: Clonotype sharing levels among donors were expected to vary with sequencing depth.

Unsorted PBMC contributed 300 ng DNA, approximately 33,000 T cell genomes, to each replicate PCR. The protocol was immunoSEQ multiplex PCR, while the TCRdb copy is restricted to in-frame clones and leaves out a portion. The sample has 400,000 to 600,000 clones, roughly 85% seen once; the top ten hold approximately 13%. The donor population consisted of healthy HIV-negative adults with no recent acute infections or vaccinations. Genomic DNA came from around 100 million PBMCs in unsorted samples. The J gene is TRBJ2-1, the V gene TRBV28; unclear D gene. The source of this sequence is a woman aged 40 to 55 in good health. Some clones in this sample may be carry-over from other donors' samples. The specimen sequenced was PBMCs. CDR3 nucleotide sequence: TGTGCCAGCAGTTTACTTGGTAATGAGCAGTTCTTC. Translation: CASSLLGNEQFF.